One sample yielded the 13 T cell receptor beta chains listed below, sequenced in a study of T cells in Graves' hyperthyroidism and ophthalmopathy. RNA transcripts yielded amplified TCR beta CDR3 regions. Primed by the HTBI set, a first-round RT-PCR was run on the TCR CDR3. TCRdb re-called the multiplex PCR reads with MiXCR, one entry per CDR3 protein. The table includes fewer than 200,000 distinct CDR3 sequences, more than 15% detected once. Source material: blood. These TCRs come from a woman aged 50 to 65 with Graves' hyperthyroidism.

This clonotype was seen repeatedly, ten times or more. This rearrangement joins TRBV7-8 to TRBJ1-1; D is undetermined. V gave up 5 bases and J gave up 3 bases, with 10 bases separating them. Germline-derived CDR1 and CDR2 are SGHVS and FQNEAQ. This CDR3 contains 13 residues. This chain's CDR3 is CASSHDRDTEAFF. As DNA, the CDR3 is TGTGCCAGCAGCCACGACCGGGACACTGAAGCTTTCTTT.

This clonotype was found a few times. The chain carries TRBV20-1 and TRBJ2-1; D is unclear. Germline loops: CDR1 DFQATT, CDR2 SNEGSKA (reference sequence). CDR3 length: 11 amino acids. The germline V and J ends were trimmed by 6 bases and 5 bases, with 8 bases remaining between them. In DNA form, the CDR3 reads TGCAGTGCCAATACAAACAATGAGCAGTTCTTC. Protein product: CSANTNNEQFF.

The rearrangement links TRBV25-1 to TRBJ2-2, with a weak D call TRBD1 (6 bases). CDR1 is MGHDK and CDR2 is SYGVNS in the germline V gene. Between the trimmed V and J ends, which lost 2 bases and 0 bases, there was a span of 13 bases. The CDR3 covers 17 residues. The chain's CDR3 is CASSEIGGRTNTGELFF. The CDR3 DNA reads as TGTGCCAGCAGTGAAATAGGGGGACGAACGAACACCGGGGAGCTGTTTTTT.

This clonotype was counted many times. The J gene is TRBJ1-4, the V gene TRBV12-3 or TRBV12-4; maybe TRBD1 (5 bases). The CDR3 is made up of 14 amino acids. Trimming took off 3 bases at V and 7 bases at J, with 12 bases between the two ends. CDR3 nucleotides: TGTGCCAGCAGTTTCTCGCCGGGGGGTGAAAAACTGTTTTTT. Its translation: CASSFSPGGEKLFF.

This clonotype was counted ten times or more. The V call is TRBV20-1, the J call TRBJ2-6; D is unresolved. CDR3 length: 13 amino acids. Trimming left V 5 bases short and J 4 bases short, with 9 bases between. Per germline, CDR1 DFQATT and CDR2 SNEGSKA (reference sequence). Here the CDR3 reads CSAGSIGANVLTF. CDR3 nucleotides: TGCAGTGCTGGTTCTATAGGGGCCAACGTCCTGACTTTC.

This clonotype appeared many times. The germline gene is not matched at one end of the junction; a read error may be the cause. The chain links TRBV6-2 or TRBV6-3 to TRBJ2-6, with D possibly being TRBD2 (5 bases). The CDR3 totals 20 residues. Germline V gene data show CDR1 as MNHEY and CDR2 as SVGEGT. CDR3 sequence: CASTYSYSLEGDSGANVLTF. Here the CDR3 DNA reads TGTGCCAGCACTTACTCGTATTCTCTAGAGGGTGACTCTGGGGCCAACGTCCTGACTTTC.

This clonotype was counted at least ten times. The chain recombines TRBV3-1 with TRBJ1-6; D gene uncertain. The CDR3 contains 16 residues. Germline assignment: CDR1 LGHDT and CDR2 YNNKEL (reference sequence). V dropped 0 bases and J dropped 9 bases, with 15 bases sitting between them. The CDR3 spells CASSQDPRPAGSPLHF. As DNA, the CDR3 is TGTGCCAGCAGCCAAGATCCCAGGCCGGCGGGTTCACCCCTCCACTTT.

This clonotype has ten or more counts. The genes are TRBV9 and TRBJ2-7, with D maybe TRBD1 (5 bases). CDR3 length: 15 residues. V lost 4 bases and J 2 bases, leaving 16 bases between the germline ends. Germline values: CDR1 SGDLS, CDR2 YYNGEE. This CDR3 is CASSLGEDGTYEQYF. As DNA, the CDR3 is TGTGCCAGCAGCTTAGGGGAAGACGGAACCTACGAGCAGTACTTC.

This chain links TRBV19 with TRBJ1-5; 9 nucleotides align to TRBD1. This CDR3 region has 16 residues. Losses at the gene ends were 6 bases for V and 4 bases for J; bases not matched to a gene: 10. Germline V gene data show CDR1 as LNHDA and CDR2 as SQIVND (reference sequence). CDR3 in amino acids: CASRGGGQGFNQPQHF. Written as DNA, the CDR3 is TGTGCCAGTAGGGGGGGGGGACAGGGTTTTAATCAGCCCCAGCATTTT.

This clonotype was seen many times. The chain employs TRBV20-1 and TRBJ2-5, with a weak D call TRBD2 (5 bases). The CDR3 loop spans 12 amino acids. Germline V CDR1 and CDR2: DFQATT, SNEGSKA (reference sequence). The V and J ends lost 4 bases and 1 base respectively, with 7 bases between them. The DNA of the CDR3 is TGCAGTGCTATTCGGGGCCAAGAGACCCAGTACTTC. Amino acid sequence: CSAIRGQETQYF.

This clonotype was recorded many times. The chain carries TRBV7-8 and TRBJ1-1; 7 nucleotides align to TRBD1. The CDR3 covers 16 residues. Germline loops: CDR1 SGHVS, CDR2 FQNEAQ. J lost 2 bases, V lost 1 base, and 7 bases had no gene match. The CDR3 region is CASSLGGTVENTEAFF. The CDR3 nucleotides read TGTGCCAGCAGCTTAGGTGGGACAGTGGAAAACACTGAAGCTTTCTTT.

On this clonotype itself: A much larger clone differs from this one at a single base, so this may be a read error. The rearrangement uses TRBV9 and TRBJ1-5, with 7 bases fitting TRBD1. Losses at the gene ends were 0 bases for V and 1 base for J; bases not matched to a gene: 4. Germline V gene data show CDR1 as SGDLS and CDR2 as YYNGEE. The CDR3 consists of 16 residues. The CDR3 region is CASSVEGAASNQPQHF. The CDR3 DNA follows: TGTGCCAGCAGCGTAGAGGGGGCAGCGAGCAATCAGCCCCAGCATTTT.

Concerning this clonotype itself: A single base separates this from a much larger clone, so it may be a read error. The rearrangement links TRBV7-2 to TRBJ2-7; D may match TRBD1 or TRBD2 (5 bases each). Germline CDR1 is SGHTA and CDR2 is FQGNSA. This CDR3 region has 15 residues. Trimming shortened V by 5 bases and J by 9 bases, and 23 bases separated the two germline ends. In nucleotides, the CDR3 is TGTGCCAGCAGCCCTCAGCGAGGGACGGGAAGCGGGCAGTACTTC. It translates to CASSPQRGTGSGQYF. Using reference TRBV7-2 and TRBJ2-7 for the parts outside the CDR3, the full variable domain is GAGVSQSPSNKVTEKGKDVELRCDPISGHTALYWYRQSLGQGLEFLIYFQGNSAPDKSGLPSDRFSAERTGGSVSTLTIQRTQQEDSAVYLCASSPQRGTGSGQYFGPGTRLTVT.